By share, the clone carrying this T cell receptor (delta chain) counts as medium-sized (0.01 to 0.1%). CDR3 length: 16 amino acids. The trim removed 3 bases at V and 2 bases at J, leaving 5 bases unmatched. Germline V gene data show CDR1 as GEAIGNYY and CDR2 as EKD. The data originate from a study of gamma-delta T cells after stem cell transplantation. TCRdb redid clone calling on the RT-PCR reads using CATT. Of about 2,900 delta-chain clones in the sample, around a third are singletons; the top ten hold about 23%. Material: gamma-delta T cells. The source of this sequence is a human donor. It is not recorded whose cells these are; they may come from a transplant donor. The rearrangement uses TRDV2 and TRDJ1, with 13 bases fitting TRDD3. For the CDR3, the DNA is TGTGCCTGTGACGTACTGGGGGATACGGGTACCGATAAACTCATCTTT. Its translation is CACDVLGDTGTDKLIF.